This is a list of T cell receptor beta chains from one sample in a study of shared clonotypes between healthy human individuals. The assay was immunoSEQ multiplex PCR, and TCRdb's table has in-frame clones only and misses some. The data hold roughly 1,000,000 clones, with around 82% observed a single time. The sample comprised memory CD4+ T cells from PBMCs. These receptors came from a man in his late teens or twenties in good health. Some clones in this sample may be carry-over from other donors' samples. Each CDR3 is given without its conserved first and last residue. Fields, in order: clone size, J gene, V gene, CDR3 protein. Some rows have no size entry. The others give once, few or many, or a class for an expanded clone.

size: .
J: TRBJ2-7
V: TRBV5-1
CDR3: ASSLVGDSSYEQY

size: .
J: TRBJ2-3
V: TRBV11-2
CDR3: ASSLNGGEGDTQY

size: .
J: TRBJ1-2
V: TRBV19
CDR3: ASSMDSYKGGYT

size: once
J: TRBJ1-1
V: TRBV19
CDR3: ASSKPPGPEAF

size: few
J: TRBJ2-6
V: TRBV5-8
CDR3: ASSFDRAGANVLT

size: .
J: TRBJ1-5
V: TRBV5-4
CDR3: ASSQPGTGGQPQH

size: .
J: TRBJ2-3
V: TRBV11-3
CDR3: ASSLGRIDTDTQY

size: .
J: TRBJ2-2
V: TRBV15
CDR3: ATSNRPGELF

size: .
J: TRBJ1-2
V: TRBV7-9
CDR3: ASSLLGTHGYT

size: few
J: TRBJ1-3
V: TRBV7-3
CDR3: ASSPWDKVTIY

size: .
J: TRBJ2-4
V: TRBV7-2
CDR3: ASSQDRGGVGNIQY

size: .
J: TRBJ2-2
V: TRBV7-3
CDR3: ASSLEGRGTGELF

size: .
J: TRBJ2-4
V: TRBV20-1
CDR3: SATNNIQY

size: .
J: TRBJ1-4
V: TRBV10-3
CDR3: AIQQGRGEKLF

size: .
J: TRBJ1-2
V: TRBV7-8
CDR3: ASSPRGGEDYGYT

size: few
J: TRBJ2-3
V: TRBV7-9
CDR3: ASSAGTLTDTDTQY

size: .
J: TRBJ2-3
V: TRBV7-3
CDR3: ASSFDPPDTQY

size: .
J: TRBJ1-2
V: TRBV9
CDR3: ASSVDNGNYGYT

size: .
J: TRBJ1-1
V: TRBV28
CDR3: ASFPGQGTNTEAF

size: once
J: TRBJ2-3
V: TRBV4-2
CDR3: ASSPGYVADTQY

size: few
J: TRBJ2-3
V: TRBV6-1
CDR3: ASRWAGATDTQY

size: .
J: TRBJ2-1
V: TRBV7-3
CDR3: ASSSRIGLAGGPRWYNEQF

size: few
J: TRBJ2-1
V: TRBV9
CDR3: ASSTTGTAYNEQF

size: .
J: TRBJ2-1
V: TRBV27
CDR3: ASSFRGLPSYNEQF

size: many
J: TRBJ1-1
V: TRBV7-9
CDR3: ASSLPGGSTEAF

size: .
J: TRBJ2-1
V: TRBV5-1
CDR3: ASSPPASYNEQF

size: .
J: TRBJ1-1
V: TRBV6-5
CDR3: ASSSHRGLSAF

size: .
J: TRBJ1-6
V: TRBV5-1
CDR3: ASSMGTSSYNSPLH

size: .
J: TRBJ2-5
V: TRBV7-2
CDR3: ASSPEEGLGETQY

size: .
J: TRBJ2-7
V: TRBV5-1
CDR3: ASSLESGTGRTSIYEQY

size: .
J: TRBJ2-5
V: TRBV5-1
CDR3: ASSFGIAGPQETQY

size: .
J: TRBJ2-1
V: TRBV9
CDR3: ASSGGQGRYNEQF

size: .
J: TRBJ1-4
V: TRBV28
CDR3: ASSRRREKLF

size: .
J: TRBJ2-6
V: TRBV9
CDR3: ASSVSRTYSSGDRSGANVLT

size: .
J: TRBJ2-6
V: TRBV30
CDR3: AWRSGAGANVLT

size: .
J: TRBJ2-7
V: TRBV5-4
CDR3: ASSPKVGSYEQY

size: .
J: TRBJ1-1
V: TRBV9
CDR3: ASSVGRDNTEAF

size: .
J: TRBJ2-5
V: TRBV28
CDR3: ASNKQGPRETQY

size: once
J: TRBJ1-2
V: TRBV6-1
CDR3: ASSEGYSYGYT

size: few
J: TRBJ2-3
V: TRBV7-3
CDR3: ASSLSGRGADTQY

size: .
J: TRBJ2-2
V: TRBV7-3
CDR3: ASSAGLNTGELF

size: .
J: TRBJ1-1
V: TRBV6-1
CDR3: ASTSLPLGTEAF

size: few
J: TRBJ1-1
V: TRBV28
CDR3: ASRRGGMNTEAF

size: .
J: TRBJ2-7
V: TRBV9
CDR3: ASSAEGLAGGEQY

size: .
J: TRBJ1-2
V: TRBV5-4
CDR3: ASSPGGGPLEGYT

size: .
J: TRBJ2-2
V: TRBV11-3
CDR3: ASSETGESGELF

size: .
J: TRBJ1-1
V: TRBV28
CDR3: ASSRRALEAF

size: .
J: TRBJ2-1
V: TRBV10-3
CDR3: AIRTPSGNNEQF

size: .
J: TRBJ1-1
V: TRBV9
CDR3: ASSPQPGSNTEAF

size: .
J: TRBJ2-7
V: TRBV5-4
CDR3: ASSLAGLAGVEQY